Listed below are T cell receptor beta chains from one sample, sequenced in a study of lymphopenia after photon versus proton radiotherapy. The data were produced by immunoSEQ multiplex PCR, yet TCRdb's version contains in-frame clones alone and is incomplete. The sample has tens of thousands of clones, approximately 80% seen once. Sample: peripheral blood, taken from a patient treated with proton-based radiotherapy. Receptor source: a woman in her 70s with pancreatic cancer. The CDR3 runs from the conserved cysteine through the conserved F or W. Each record gives: D gene, V gene, clone size, J gene, CDR3 DNA, CDR3 protein. A D gene is named only where the DNA matches it firmly. Only some rows state a clone size, as once, few, many or a class for expanded clones.

>-|TRBV28|-|TRBJ1-2
TGTGCCAGCAGTTTATATCCATATGGCTACACCTTC
CASSLYPYGYTF
>TRBD1|TRBV10-2|once|TRBJ1-1
TGCGCCAGCTCTAAACAGGGGGTCATGAACACTGAAGCTTTCTTT
CASSKQGVMNTEAFF
>-|TRBV23-1|few|TRBJ1-6
TGCGCCAGCAGTCAACCACTCCCGTTGGGGCCCCTCCACTTT
CASSQPLPLGPLHF
>-|TRBV28|-|TRBJ1-1
TGTGCCAGCGAAGTGGGGGGTTTGGTAGCTTTCTTT
CASEVGGLVAFF
>-|TRBV6-5|-|TRBJ2-5
TGTGCCAGCAGCCCCCCCCTGGGGTTGCAAGAGACCCAGTACTTC
CASSPPLGLQETQYF
>-|TRBV18|-|TRBJ2-2
TGTGCCAGCTCCCTAGGCACAAACACCGGGGAGCTGTTTTTT
CASSLGTNTGELFF
>-|TRBV21-1|-|TRBJ2-1
TGTGCCAGCAGCAAACAACAGCGACAGAATGAGCAGTTCTTC
CASSKQQRQNEQFF
>-|TRBV30|-|TRBJ1-1
TGTGCCTGGAAGGGGTCTTACACTGAAGCTTTCTTT
CAWKGSYTEAFF
>TRBD1|TRBV11-2|-|TRBJ1-4
TGTGCCAGCAGCTTAGAGGGCGGGACAGTTAATGAAAAACTGTTTTTT
CASSLEGGTVNEKLFF
>-|TRBV28|-|TRBJ1-2
TGTGCCAGCAGTTTAGGATATAGCAATCCCTCCTATGGCTACACCTTC
CASSLGYSNPSYGYTF
>-|TRBV28|-|TRBJ1-2
TGTGCCAGCATTAGTACAGGGTTTTGGGGCTACACCTTC
CASISTGFWGYTF
>-|TRBV7-6|-|TRBJ1-2
TGTGCCAGCAGCTTAGCACAGGGCGCCCTAGGCTATGGCTACACCTTC
CASSLAQGALGYGYTF
>TRBD2|TRBV2|-|TRBJ2-7
TGTGCCAGCAGTGACCCTGGGACTAGCGGCACCTACGAGCAGTACTTC
CASSDPGTSGTYEQYF
>TRBD1|TRBV5-1|-|TRBJ2-1
TGCGCCAGCAGCTCTGGGACAGGGGGCGATGAGCAGTTCTTC
CASSSGTGGDEQFF
>-|TRBV30|-|TRBJ1-4
TGTGCCTGGAGTATTCGTGAAAAACTGTTTTTT
CAWSIREKLFF
>-|TRBV7-2|-|TRBJ1-2
TGTGCCAGCAGCCCCCCCCATCACAATGGCTACACCTTC
CASSPPHHNGYTF
>TRBD1|TRBV18|-|TRBJ1-3
TGTGCCAGCTCACCATCGGACAGGGGCCTTCCATCCTCTGGAAACACCATATATTTT
CASSPSDRGLPSSGNTIYF
>TRBD1|TRBV5-6|-|TRBJ1-4
TGTGCCAGCAGTGGACAGGAGGCAACTAATGAAAAACTGTTTTTT
CASSGQEATNEKLFF
>-|TRBV5-1|-|TRBJ1-6
TGCGCCAGCAGCTTGGGGCAGTATAATTCACCCCTCCACTTT
CASSLGQYNSPLHF
>-|TRBV28|-|TRBJ1-2
TGTGCCAGCAGTGCGATTACATCCCCGGGAGGCTACACCTTC
CASSAITSPGGYTF
>TRBD2|TRBV23-1|once|TRBJ2-1
TGCGCCAGCCACTCTGGGGGGGTGGAGCAGTTCTTC
CASHSGGVEQFF
>-|TRBV9|few|TRBJ1-6
TGTGCCAGCAGCGTAGCAGCCGATAATTCACCCCTCCACTTT
CASSVAADNSPLHF
>TRBD1|TRBV28|-|TRBJ2-1
TGTGCCAGCAGGGGGACAGGGACACATGAGCAGTTCTTC
CASRGTGTHEQFF
>-|TRBV7-2|-|TRBJ1-2
TGTGCCAGCAGCTTAGGGGGTTCAGGGGACTTCTATGGCTACACCTTC
CASSLGGSGDFYGYTF
>-|TRBV28|-|TRBJ1-3
TGTGCCAGCAGTTTACGGGGGCAGGGGAGGCTTTTGGACACCATATATTTT
CASSLRGQGRLLDTIYF
>TRBD2|TRBV19|-|TRBJ2-7
TGTGCCAGTACCTCGGGGACTAGCGGAGACTACGAGCAGTACTTC
CASTSGTSGDYEQYF
>-|TRBV6-4|-|TRBJ2-1
TGTGCCAGCAGTGACCGAGACTACCGAGGGTACAATGAGCAGTTCTTC
CASSDRDYRGYNEQFF
>-|TRBV7-3|-|TRBJ2-4
TGTGCCAGCAGCTCAGGCGTCGGGTTAGCCAAAAACATTCAGTACTTC
CASSSGVGLAKNIQYF
>-|TRBV2|-|TRBJ2-2
TGTGCCAGCAGTACAGGGACCGGGGAGCTGTTTTTT
CASSTGTGELFF
>-|TRBV7-2|-|TRBJ1-1
TGTGCCAGCAGCCGTCAGGCTGAAGCTTTCTTT
CASSRQAEAFF
>-|TRBV27|-|TRBJ1-1
TGTGCCAGCAGGGACTCTGGGGAAATGACTGAAGCTTTCTTT
CASRDSGEMTEAFF
>TRBD2|TRBV27|once|TRBJ2-3
TGTGCCAGCAGTTTATCGATCGCGGGAGTGAAGGCGGGCACAGATACGCAGTATTTT
CASSLSIAGVKAGTDTQYF
>-|TRBV28|-|TRBJ2-3
TGTGCCAGCAGTCGACCGATAAACACAGATACGCAGTATTTT
CASSRPINTDTQYF
>TRBD2|TRBV4-1|-|TRBJ2-1
TGCGCCAGCAGCACCCGACTAGCGGGAGGGCTACGGATATCCTACAATGAGCAGTTCTTC
CASSTRLAGGLRISYNEQFF
>-|TRBV7-9|-|TRBJ1-4
TGTGCCAGCAGTCGGACCCACGAAAAACTGTTTTTT
CASSRTHEKLFF
>-|TRBV2|-|TRBJ1-2
TGTGCCAGCAGTGAAACGCTACCGGGGGGCTACACCTTC
CASSETLPGGYTF
>-|TRBV2|once|TRBJ1-4
TGTGCCAGCAGCGAGCTTCGACGAGGAGCAGGTGAAAAACTGTTTTTT
CASSELRRGAGEKLFF
>TRBD2|TRBV30|-|TRBJ2-1
TGTGCCTGGAGTGAGGGGTATAGCGGGAGGGCCGGTCGGCAGTTCTTC
CAWSEGYSGRAGRQFF
>-|TRBV7-9|-|TRBJ2-3
TGTGCCAGCAGCTTGGGCGGTATCAGCACAGATACGCAGTATTTT
CASSLGGISTDTQYF
>TRBD1|TRBV18|-|TRBJ2-7
TGTGCCAGCTCCCCAACAGGGGACGAGCAGTACTTC
CASSPTGDEQYF
>-|TRBV4-3|once|TRBJ1-4
TGCGCCAGCAGCCAAGGGATGGGGGACTCAACTAATGAAAAACTGTTTTTT
CASSQGMGDSTNEKLFF
>TRBD2|TRBV4-3|-|TRBJ2-3
TGCGCCAGCAGCCAAGACTGGGGGACTAGCGGGAGCCCCACAGATACGCAGTATTTT
CASSQDWGTSGSPTDTQYF
>-|TRBV27|-|TRBJ2-1
TGTGCCAGCAGCTCCGACAGGAGCTCCTACAATGAGCAGTTCTTC
CASSSDRSSYNEQFF